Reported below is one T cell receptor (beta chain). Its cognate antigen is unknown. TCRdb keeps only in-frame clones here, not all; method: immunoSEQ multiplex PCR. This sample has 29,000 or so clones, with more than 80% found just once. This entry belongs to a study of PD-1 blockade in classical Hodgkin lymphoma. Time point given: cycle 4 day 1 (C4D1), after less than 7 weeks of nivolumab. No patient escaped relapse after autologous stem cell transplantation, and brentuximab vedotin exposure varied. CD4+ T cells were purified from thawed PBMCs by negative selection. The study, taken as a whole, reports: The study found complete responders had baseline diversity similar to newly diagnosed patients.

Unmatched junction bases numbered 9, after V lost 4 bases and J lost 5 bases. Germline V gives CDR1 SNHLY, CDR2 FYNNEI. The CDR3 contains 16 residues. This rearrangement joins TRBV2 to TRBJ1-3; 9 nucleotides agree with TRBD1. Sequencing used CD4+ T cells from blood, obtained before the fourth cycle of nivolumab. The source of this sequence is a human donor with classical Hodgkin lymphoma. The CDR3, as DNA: TGTGCCAGCAGTGGGGAACAGGGGGCGCGGAGAAACACCATATATTTT. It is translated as CASSGEQGARRNTIYF. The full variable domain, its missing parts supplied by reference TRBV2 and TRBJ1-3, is EPEVTQTPSHQVTQMGQEVILRCVPISNHLYFYWYRQILGQKVEFLVSFYNNEISEKSEIFDDQFSVERPDGSNFTLKIRSTKLEDSAMYFCASSGEQGARRNTIYFGEGSWLTVV.